Listed below are T cell receptor beta chains from one sample, sequenced in a study of human T cells and chemical hapten exposure. TCRdb reprocessed the RACE reads with MiXCR, giving one entry per CDR3 protein. Of 370,000 or so distinct CDR3 sequences detected, 4% to 5.5% appear once; the ten largest clones hold under 3%. The sequences come from whole blood, collected in connection with sensitization to the hapten diphenylcyclopropenone (DPC). The receptors were gathered from a woman between 50 and 59 years old with alopecia areata. Some clones in this sample may be carry-over from other donors' samples. Each CDR3 is given without its conserved first and last residue. Clone size, where shown, is once, few, many, or a class for clones that have expanded.

v_gene,abundance,j_gene,CDR3aa
TRBV4-3,-,TRBJ2-3,ASSQEGRGSTDTQY
TRBV7-9,many,TRBJ2-7,ASRDDREAY
TRBV11-2,-,TRBJ1-1,ASSATDRKNTEAF
TRBV2,many,TRBJ1-5,ASRGLSNQPQH
TRBV20-1,many,TRBJ1-2,SARESAGDFYGYT
TRBV9,many,TRBJ2-7,ASSVGGTGSYEQY
TRBV12-3/TRBV12-4,many,TRBJ1-5,ASSTGTDLQPQH
TRBV4-2,few,TRBJ2-1,ASHTGGTLNNEQF
TRBV6-5,-,TRBJ1-5,ASSTGGIEQPQH
TRBV28,many,TRBJ2-7,ASSLIEVNPYEQY
TRBV20-1,few,TRBJ2-1,SANGLAGGPSSYNEQF
TRBV6-6,many,TRBJ2-3,ASSPTGTGLDTQY
TRBV5-1,many,TRBJ1-1,ASSLSAAGATF
TRBV7-2,many,TRBJ2-5,ASSLASGPQETQY
TRBV2,many,TRBJ1-5,ASSAPLPGEPQH
TRBV9,-,TRBJ2-1,ASSSEGTSGNEQF
TRBV7-9,many,TRBJ1-1,ASSPRRVNTEAF
TRBV6-1,few,TRBJ2-2,ASSPARANTGELF
TRBV30,-,TRBJ1-1,AWTGNAEAF
TRBV7-3,many,TRBJ1-1,ASNNPRDTEAF
TRBV2,many,TRBJ1-3,ASSQTGFGNTIY
TRBV12-3/TRBV12-4,many,TRBJ1-5,ASSFTGRGQPQH
TRBV20-1,few,TRBJ2-7,SARDPVGEQY
TRBV12-3/TRBV12-4,many,TRBJ1-5,ASSLSSRNQPQH
TRBV7-2,many,TRBJ2-3,ASKATDTQY
TRBV20-1,many,TRBJ1-6,SALPATGNNSPLH
TRBV12-3/TRBV12-4,few,TRBJ2-3,ASSLALFTDTQY
TRBV30,many,TRBJ1-3,AWSVRGISGNTIY
TRBV12-3/TRBV12-4,many,TRBJ2-5,ASTASGRSQETQY
TRBV2,many,TRBJ2-3,AGQGQGTDTQY
TRBV5-5,many,TRBJ1-6,ASSLVGGDNSPLH
TRBV20-1,many,TRBJ1-5,SARVDSVEPQH
TRBV5-5,many,TRBJ2-5,ASSLVGLAETQY
TRBV3-1,few,TRBJ2-1,ASRGPPSGDYNEQF
TRBV29-1,few,TRBJ2-1,SVVGTGTGVSYNEQF
TRBV11-2,-,TRBJ2-5,ASSSLAGGIQETQY
TRBV29-1,many,TRBJ2-1,SVDGLAYYNEQF
TRBV20-1,many,TRBJ2-2,SAREPSGPSTGELF
TRBV4-2,many,TRBJ2-2,ASSQDLERFNTGELF
TRBV2,-,TRBJ2-3,ATQLDTQY
TRBV7-9,many,TRBJ2-7,ASSSPGQGTYEQY
TRBV7-9,many,TRBJ1-2,ASSHDRGMSYGYT
TRBV25-1,-,TRBJ2-3,ASGRLAGSTDTQY
TRBV9,many,TRBJ1-1,ASSPSGGAGTEAF
TRBV2,few,TRBJ2-5,ASSATANQETQY
TRBV25-1,many,TRBJ2-3,ASSELYTQY
TRBV28,many,TRBJ2-6,ASSPRTGNSGANVLT
TRBV29-1,many,TRBJ2-1,SVFPGTSGHNEQF
TRBV20-1,-,TRBJ2-1,SARPQTSGRSPRNEQF
TRBV6-5,many,TRBJ2-3,ASSLQSGTDTQY
TRBV6-5,many,TRBJ2-5,ASSQGTSGQETQY
TRBV13,-,TRBJ1-4,ASSLGGRGPSTNEKLF